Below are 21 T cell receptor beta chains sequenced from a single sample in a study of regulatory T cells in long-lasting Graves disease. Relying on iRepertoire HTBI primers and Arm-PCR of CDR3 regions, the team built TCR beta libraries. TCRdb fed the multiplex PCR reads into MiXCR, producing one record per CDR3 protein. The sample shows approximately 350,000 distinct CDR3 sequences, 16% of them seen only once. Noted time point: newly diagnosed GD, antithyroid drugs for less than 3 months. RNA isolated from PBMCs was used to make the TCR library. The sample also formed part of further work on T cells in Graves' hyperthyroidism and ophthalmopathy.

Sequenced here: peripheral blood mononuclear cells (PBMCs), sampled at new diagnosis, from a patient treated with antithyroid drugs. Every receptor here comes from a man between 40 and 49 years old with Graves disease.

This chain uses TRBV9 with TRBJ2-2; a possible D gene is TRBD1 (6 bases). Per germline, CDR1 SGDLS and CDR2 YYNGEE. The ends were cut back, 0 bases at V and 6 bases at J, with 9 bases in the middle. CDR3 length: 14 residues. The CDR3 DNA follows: TGTGCCAGCAGCGTAGGGACAGACTCCGGGGAGCTGTTTTTT. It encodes CASSVGTDSGELFF.

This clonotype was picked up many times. CDR3 protein: CARTRGAANTGELFF. Written as DNA, the CDR3 is TGTGCCCGAACCCGGGGGGCCGCGAACACCGGGGAGCTGTTTTTT. The chain links TRBV2 to TRBJ2-2; D possibly corresponds to TRBD2 (7 bases). Germline values: CDR1 SNHLY, CDR2 FYNNEI. CDR3 length equals 15 residues. Between the trimmed V and J ends, which lost 11 bases and 0 bases, there was a span of 16 bases.

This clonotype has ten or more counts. In DNA, the CDR3 is TGTGCCTCGAGGAGGGGGGCTTCACCCCTCCACTTT. Translation: CASRRGASPLHF. This chain uses TRBV30 with TRBJ1-6, with D perhaps TRBD1 (6 bases). Per the germline V gene, CDR1 is GTSNPN and CDR2 is SVGIG (reference sequence). V gave up 7 bases and J gave up 9 bases, with 13 bases separating them. This CDR3 region has 12 residues.

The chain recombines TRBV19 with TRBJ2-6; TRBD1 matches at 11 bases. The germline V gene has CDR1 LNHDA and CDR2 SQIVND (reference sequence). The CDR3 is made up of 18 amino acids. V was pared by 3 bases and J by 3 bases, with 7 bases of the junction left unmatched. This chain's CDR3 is CASSILGTGGFGANVLTF. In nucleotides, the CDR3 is TGTGCCAGTAGTATCCTTGGGACAGGGGGTTTTGGGGCCAACGTCCTGACTTTC.

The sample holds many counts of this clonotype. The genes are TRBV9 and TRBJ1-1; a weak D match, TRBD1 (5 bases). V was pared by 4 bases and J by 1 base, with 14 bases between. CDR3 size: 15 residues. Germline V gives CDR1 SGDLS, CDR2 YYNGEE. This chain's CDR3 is CASSQWTLQNTEAFF. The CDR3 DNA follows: TGTGCCAGCAGCCAATGGACACTACAGAACACTGAAGCTTTCTTT.

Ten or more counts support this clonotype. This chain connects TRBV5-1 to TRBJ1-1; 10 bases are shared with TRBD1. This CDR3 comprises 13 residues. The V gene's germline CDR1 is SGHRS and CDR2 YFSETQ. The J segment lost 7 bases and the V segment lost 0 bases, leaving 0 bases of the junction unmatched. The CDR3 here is CASSLGTGGEAFF. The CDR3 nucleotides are TGCGCCAGCAGCTTGGGGACAGGGGGTGAAGCTTTCTTT.

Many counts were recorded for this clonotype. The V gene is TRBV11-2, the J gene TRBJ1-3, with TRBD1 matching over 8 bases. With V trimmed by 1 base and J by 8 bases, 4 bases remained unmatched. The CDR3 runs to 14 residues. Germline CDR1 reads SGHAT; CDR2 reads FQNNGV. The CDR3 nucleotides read TGTGCCAGCAGCTTAGCTGGACAGGGCGACACCATATATTTT. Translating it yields CASSLAGQGDTIYF. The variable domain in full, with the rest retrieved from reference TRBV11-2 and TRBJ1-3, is EAGVAQSPRYKIIEKRQSVAFWCNPISGHATLYWYQQILGQGPKLLIQFQNNGVVDDSQLPKDRFSAERLKGVDSTLKIQPAKLEDSAVYLCASSLAGQGDTIYFGEGSWLTVV.

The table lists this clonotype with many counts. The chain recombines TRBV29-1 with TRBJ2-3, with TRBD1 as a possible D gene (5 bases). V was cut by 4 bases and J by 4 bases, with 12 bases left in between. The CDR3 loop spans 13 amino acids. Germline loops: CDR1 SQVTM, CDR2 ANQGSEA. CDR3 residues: CSVASRVSDTQYF. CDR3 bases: TGCAGCGTTGCATCCAGGGTTTCAGATACGCAGTATTTT.

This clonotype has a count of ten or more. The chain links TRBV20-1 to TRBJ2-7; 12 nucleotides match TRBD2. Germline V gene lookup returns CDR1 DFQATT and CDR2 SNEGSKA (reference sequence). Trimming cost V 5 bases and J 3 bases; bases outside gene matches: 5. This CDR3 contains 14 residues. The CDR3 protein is CSAASGGVNYEQYF. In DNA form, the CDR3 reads TGCAGTGCTGCTAGCGGGGGGGTTAACTACGAGCAGTACTTC.

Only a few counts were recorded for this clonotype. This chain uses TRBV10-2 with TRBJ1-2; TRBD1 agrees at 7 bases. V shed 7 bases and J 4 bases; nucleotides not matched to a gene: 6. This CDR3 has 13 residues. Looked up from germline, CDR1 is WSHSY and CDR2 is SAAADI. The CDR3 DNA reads TGCGCCAGCAAGCGGGACAGTAGCTATGGCTACACCTTC. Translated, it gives CASKRDSSYGYTF.

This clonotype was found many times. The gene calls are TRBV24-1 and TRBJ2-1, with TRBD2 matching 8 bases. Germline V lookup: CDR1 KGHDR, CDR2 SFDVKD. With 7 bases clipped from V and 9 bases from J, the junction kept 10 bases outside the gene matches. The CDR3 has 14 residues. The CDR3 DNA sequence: TGTGCCACCAGCCGTGAGATGAGCGGGGGTGAGCAGTTCTTC. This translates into CATSREMSGGEQFF.

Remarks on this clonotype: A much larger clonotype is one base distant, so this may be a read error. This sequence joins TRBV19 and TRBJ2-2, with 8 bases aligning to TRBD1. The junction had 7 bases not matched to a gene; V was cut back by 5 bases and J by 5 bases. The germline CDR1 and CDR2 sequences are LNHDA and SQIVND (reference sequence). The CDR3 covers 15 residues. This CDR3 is CASSAWDRRTGELFF. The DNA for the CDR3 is TGTGCCAGTAGTGCCTGGGACAGGCGGACCGGGGAGCTGTTTTTT.

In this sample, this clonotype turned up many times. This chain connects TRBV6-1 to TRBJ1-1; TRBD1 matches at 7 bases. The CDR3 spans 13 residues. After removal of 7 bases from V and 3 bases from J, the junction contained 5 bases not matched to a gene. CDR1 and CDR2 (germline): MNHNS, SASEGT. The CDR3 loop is CASTKGADTEAFF. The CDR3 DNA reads TGTGCCAGCACTAAGGGGGCAGACACTGAAGCTTTCTTT.

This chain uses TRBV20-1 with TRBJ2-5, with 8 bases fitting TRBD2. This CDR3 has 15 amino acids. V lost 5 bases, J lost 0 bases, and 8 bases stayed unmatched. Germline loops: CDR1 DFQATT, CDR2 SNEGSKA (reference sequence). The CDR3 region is CSAGGGGGYQETQYF. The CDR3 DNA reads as TGCAGTGCTGGGGGGGGCGGGGGGTACCAAGAGACCCAGTACTTC.

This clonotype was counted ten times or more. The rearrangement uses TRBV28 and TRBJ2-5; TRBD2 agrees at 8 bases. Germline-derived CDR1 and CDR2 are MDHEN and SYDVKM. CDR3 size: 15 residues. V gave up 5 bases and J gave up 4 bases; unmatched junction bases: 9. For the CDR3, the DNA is TGTGCCAGCAGTCCTCCGGGACTAGGGTTAGAGACCCAGTACTTC. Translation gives CASSPPGLGLETQYF.

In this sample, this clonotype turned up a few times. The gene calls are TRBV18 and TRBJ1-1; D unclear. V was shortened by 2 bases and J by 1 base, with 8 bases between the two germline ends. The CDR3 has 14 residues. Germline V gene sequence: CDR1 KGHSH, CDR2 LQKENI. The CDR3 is CASSPRARNTEAFF. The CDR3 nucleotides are TGTGCCAGCTCACCAAGGGCAAGGAACACTGAAGCTTTCTTT.

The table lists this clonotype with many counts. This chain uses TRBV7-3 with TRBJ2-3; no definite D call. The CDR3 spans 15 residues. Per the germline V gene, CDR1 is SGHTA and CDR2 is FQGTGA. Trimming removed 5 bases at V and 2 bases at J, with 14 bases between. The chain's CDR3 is CASSLLGLHTDTQYF. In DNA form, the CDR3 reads TGTGCCAGCAGCCTGTTAGGGTTACACACAGATACGCAGTATTTT.

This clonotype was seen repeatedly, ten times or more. CDR3 sequence: CASSLVASGLHEQFF. The CDR3 DNA follows: TGTGCCAGCAGTTTAGTGGCTAGCGGACTGCATGAGCAGTTCTTC. J is TRBJ2-1 and V is TRBV12-3 or TRBV12-4, with 7 nucleotides matching TRBD2. The CDR3 has 15 amino acids. V lost 1 base to trimming and J lost 8 bases; unmatched junction nucleotides: 8.

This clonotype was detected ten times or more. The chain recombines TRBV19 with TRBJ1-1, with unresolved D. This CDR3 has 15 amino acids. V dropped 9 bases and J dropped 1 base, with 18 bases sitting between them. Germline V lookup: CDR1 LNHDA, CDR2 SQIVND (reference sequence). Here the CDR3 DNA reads TGTGCCAGCGCCATAAGAAGGTATAAGAACACTGAAGCTTTCTTT. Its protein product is CASAIRRYKNTEAFF.

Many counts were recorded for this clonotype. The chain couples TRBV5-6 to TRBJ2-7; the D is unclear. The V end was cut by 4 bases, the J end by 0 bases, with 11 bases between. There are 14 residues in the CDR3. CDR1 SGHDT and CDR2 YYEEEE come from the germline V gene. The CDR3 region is CASSGWVPSYEQYF. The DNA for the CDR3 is TGTGCCAGCAGCGGCTGGGTTCCCTCCTACGAGCAGTACTTC.

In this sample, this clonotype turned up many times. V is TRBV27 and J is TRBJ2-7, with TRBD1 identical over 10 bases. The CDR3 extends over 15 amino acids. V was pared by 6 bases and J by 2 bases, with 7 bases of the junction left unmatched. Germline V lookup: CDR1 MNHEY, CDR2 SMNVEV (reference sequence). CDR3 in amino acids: CASRDSTGGPYEQYF. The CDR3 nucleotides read TGTGCCAGCAGGGACTCGACAGGGGGCCCCTACGAGCAGTACTTC.